The 17 T cell receptor beta chains below come from one sample, sequenced in a study of T cell changes during pregnancy in multiple sclerosis. Sequencing used immunoSEQ multiplex PCR; TCRdb keeps in-frame clones, though not all of them. The table includes tens of thousands of clones, around 93% detected once. Sample: CD8+ T cells from peripheral blood mononuclear cells, taken after pregnancy. The receptor set was obtained from a female donor with multiple sclerosis, enrolled in a pregnancy study.

The V gene is TRBV4-1, the J gene TRBJ1-1; D uncertain. V was trimmed by 1 base and J by 5 bases, leaving 14 bases between them. The germline V gene encodes CDR1 MGHRA and CDR2 YSYEKL. CDR3 length: 15 amino acids. CDR3: CASSQVGGVWTEAFF. CDR3 DNA sequence: TGCGCCAGCAGCCAAGTGGGAGGCGTGTGGACTGAAGCTTTCTTT.

The table lists this clone with a count of one. The chain employs TRBV5-1 and TRBJ1-4, with D possibly TRBD1 on 6 matching bases. Deletions cut 5 bases from V and 5 bases from J, with 16 bases between. CDR1 SGHRS and CDR2 YFSETQ come from the germline V gene. The CDR3 extends over 15 amino acids. The CDR3 DNA is TGCGCCAGCAGGTCCGACCAGGGGTCAAATGAAAAACTGTTTTTT. Protein: CASRSDQGSNEKLFF.

This clone was seen a single time. This chain links TRBV9 with TRBJ1-1; D ambiguous. The germline gives CDR1 SGDLS, CDR2 YYNGEE. This CDR3 region has 13 residues. Trimming removed 0 bases from V and 5 bases from J, with 8 bases in between. CDR3 protein: CASSVGGQTEAFF. DNA of the CDR3: TGTGCCAGCAGCGTAGGCGGGCAGACTGAAGCTTTCTTT.

The chain has TRBV25-1 and TRBJ1-5; D call uncertain. V lost 9 bases and J 4 bases, leaving 7 bases between the germline ends. The CDR3 loop spans 11 amino acids. The germline gives CDR1 MGHDK, CDR2 SYGVNS. The CDR3 loop is CASGENQPQHF. DNA of the CDR3: TGTGCCAGTGGGGAGAATCAGCCCCAGCATTTT.

The chain links TRBV28 to TRBJ2-7; no reliable D call. The length of the CDR3 is 15 residues. CDR1 is MDHEN and CDR2 is SYDVKM in the germline V gene. Trimming removed 3 bases at V and 2 bases at J, with 14 bases between. The CDR3: CASSFSPLAPYEQYF. For the CDR3, the DNA is TGTGCCAGCAGTTTCTCGCCTTTGGCCCCCTACGAGCAGTACTTC.

The rearrangement joins TRBV27 to TRBJ1-6; D gene ambiguous. Trimming shortened V by 4 bases and J by 9 bases, and 13 bases separated the two germline ends. The CDR3 length is 14 residues. Germline V gene data show CDR1 as MNHEY and CDR2 as SMNVEV (reference sequence). This CDR3 is CASSSGLGSSPLHF. As DNA, the CDR3 is TGTGCCAGCAGTTCCGGGCTGGGGAGTTCACCCCTCCACTTT.

The V gene is TRBV5-1, the J gene TRBJ2-3; weak D call: TRBD1 (5 bases). The CDR3 is made up of 14 amino acids. Germline CDR1 SGHRS, CDR2 YFSETQ. Deletions cut 0 bases from V and 2 bases from J, with 7 bases between. This CDR3 is CASSLETDTDTQYF. The CDR3 DNA reads as TGCGCCAGCAGCTTGGAGACAGACACAGATACGCAGTATTTT.

The chain links TRBV19 to TRBJ1-1; D not certain. V was pared by 0 bases and J by 0 bases, with 5 bases between. The CDR3 runs 14 residues. Germline assignment: CDR1 LNHDA and CDR2 SQIVND (reference sequence). The CDR3 DNA reads TGTGCCAGTAGTATAGAACACCTGAACACTGAAGCTTTCTTT. Amino acid sequence: CASSIEHLNTEAFF.

The V and J genes are TRBV4-3 and TRBJ2-1; D unclear. This CDR3 spans 15 amino acids. Germline loops: CDR1 LGHNA, CDR2 YSLEER. V was trimmed by 7 bases and J by 6 bases, leaving 19 bases between them. The CDR3 nucleotides read TGCGCCAGCACCCCAAACCGCGGTCAACCCAATGAGCAGTTCTTC. Translating it yields CASTPNRGQPNEQFF.

This chain joins TRBV19 and TRBJ2-2; maybe TRBD1 (6 bases). Trimming removed 7 bases at V and 2 bases at J, with 17 bases between. CDR1 and CDR2 (germline): LNHDA, SQIVND (reference sequence). The CDR3 runs to 16 residues. The CDR3 DNA is TGTGCCAGTATCAGCATAGGGGGACCCAACACCGGGGAGCTGTTTTTT. As protein: CASISIGGPNTGELFF.

The chain joins TRBV29-1 to TRBJ2-3; D is undetermined. The CDR3 length is 12 residues. Germline V gives CDR1 SQVTM, CDR2 ANQGSEA. Trimming left V 3 bases short and J 0 bases short, with 4 bases between. The CDR3 DNA follows: TGCAGCGTTGATAGCAGCACAGATACGCAGTATTTT. Its translation is CSVDSSTDTQYF.

V is TRBV27 and J is TRBJ2-7, with TRBD1 identical over 8 bases. Trimming at V came to 4 bases and at J to 3 bases, leaving 5 bases not matched to a gene. Germline values: CDR1 MNHEY, CDR2 SMNVEV (reference sequence). The CDR3 has 14 residues. The CDR3 spells CASSSIGQGYEQYF. In DNA form, the CDR3 reads TGTGCCAGCAGTTCTATCGGACAGGGCTACGAGCAGTACTTC.

V and J are TRBV6-5 and TRBJ1-5; 10 nucleotides line up with TRBD1. From germline, CDR1 is MNHEY and CDR2 SVGAGI. The V gene end was trimmed by 6 bases and the J gene end by 6 bases; junction bases not matched to a gene: 8. The CDR3 is 15 residues long. The CDR3 sequence is CASSPEGQGFQPQHF. The CDR3 DNA reads as TGTGCCAGCAGCCCCGAGGGACAGGGGTTTCAGCCCCAGCATTTT.

This chain joins TRBV10-2 and TRBJ2-2; D uncertain. The V end was cut by 0 bases, the J end by 8 bases, with 10 bases between. The germline V gene has CDR1 WSHSY and CDR2 SAAADI. The CDR3 covers 14 residues. The CDR3 bases are TGCGCCAGCAGTGAGTCCTCAGTCCGAGGGGAGCTGTTTTTT. This codes for CASSESSVRGELFF.

The chain is built from TRBV2 and TRBJ1-2; 11 positions agree with TRBD1. Germline CDR1 reads SNHLY; CDR2 reads FYNNEI. The V gene end was trimmed by 5 bases and the J gene end by 9 bases; junction bases not matched to a gene: 14. The CDR3 runs 16 residues. In DNA form, the CDR3 reads TGTGCCAGCAGTACGCAAACCGGGACAGGGGGACTTAGCTACACCTTC. Residues: CASSTQTGTGGLSYTF.

This clone is medium-sized by share. The chain is built from TRBV6-1 and TRBJ2-5; TRBD1 matches 7 bases. CDR3 length: 13 residues. Per the germline V gene, CDR1 is MNHNS and CDR2 is SASEGT. V lost 6 bases and J lost 2; bases outside the gene matches: 3. CDR3 nucleotide sequence: TGTGCCAGCAGCGGGGACAGTCAAGAGACCCAGTACTTC. Amino acid sequence: CASSGDSQETQYF.

A single count supports this clone. The chain's CDR3 is CASSEADRGLRTEAFF. CDR3 nucleotides: TGTGCCAGCAGTGAAGCGGACAGGGGTTTGCGGACTGAAGCTTTCTTT. The chain has TRBV2 and TRBJ1-1; TRBD1 agrees at 9 bases. V shed 0 bases, J shed 5 bases, and the junction held 7 bases outside the gene matches. The CDR3 totals 16 residues. The germline V gene has CDR1 SNHLY and CDR2 FYNNEI.